The sample holds a few counts of the clone carrying this T cell receptor (beta chain). Profiling relied on immunoSEQ multiplex PCR, and the TCRdb table lists in-frame clones only, not all of them. The sample lists about 67,000 clones, around four fifths occurring once. The sample originates from a study of T cell responses to AZD1222 COVID-19 vaccine. This CDR3 region has 13 residues. V was pared by 4 bases and J by 1 base, with 8 bases between. Germline-derived CDR1 and CDR2 are SGHDT and YYEEEE. The sequences come from peripheral blood, collected on day 0 of AZD1222 vaccination. The clonotype originates from an adult in good health. The V call is TRBV5-6, the J call TRBJ1-2; D uncertain. The CDR3 spells CASSETFNYGYTF. The CDR3 DNA sequence: TGTGCCAGCAGCGAGACATTTAACTATGGCTACACCTTC.